This TCR beta chain was obtained from a study of blood T cell repertoires in COVID-19. Study background: Sites in the United States, Italy and Spain provided acute and convalescent COVID-19 samples. Sources were T cells, B-cell-depleted T cells, or PBMCs; the material itself was cDNA or gDNA.

This CDR3 contains 15 residues. J gave up 5 bases and V 6 bases, and 13 bases lay outside the gene matches. CDR1 MNHEY and CDR2 SVGAGI come from the germline V gene. Authors' methods: Counts of nucleated cells, estimated from reference gene primer amplification, were obtained. TCRdb's copy holds only in-frame clones and misses some; the assay was immunoSEQ multiplex PCR. The V and J calls and clone size are taken from that table; D and trimming were inferred from the DNA. The sample consists of 440,000 or so clones, 70% to 90% of them appearing once. The genes are TRBV6-5 and TRBJ2-7, with TRBD1 identical over 7 bases. This sequence was found in a woman aged 35 to 49 with COVID-19, enrolled during active disease. Source material: peripheral blood. The CDR3 sequence is CASRSTGTEGHEQYF. In DNA form, the CDR3 reads TGTGCCAGCAGGTCAACCGGGACAGAAGGGCACGAGCAGTACTTC.